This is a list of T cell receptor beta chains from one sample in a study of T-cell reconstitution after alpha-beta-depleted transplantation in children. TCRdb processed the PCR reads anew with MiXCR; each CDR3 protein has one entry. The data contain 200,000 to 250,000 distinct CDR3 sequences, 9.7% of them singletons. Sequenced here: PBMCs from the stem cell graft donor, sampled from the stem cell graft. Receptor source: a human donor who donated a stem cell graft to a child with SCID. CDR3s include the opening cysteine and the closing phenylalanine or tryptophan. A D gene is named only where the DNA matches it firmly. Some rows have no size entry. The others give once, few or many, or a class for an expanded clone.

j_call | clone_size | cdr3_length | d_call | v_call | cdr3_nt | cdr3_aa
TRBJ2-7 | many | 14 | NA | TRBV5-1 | TGCGCCAGCAGCTTGGTGGCAGGGTCGAACGAGCAGTACTTC | CASSLVAGSNEQYF
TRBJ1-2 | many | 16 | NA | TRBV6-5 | TGTGCCAGCAGTTCCCTAACTGGAAATGCTAACTATGGCTACACCTTC | CASSSLTGNANYGYTF
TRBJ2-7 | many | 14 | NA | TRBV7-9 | TGTGCCAGCAGCTCATATGGACAATCCTACGAGCAGTACTTC | CASSSYGQSYEQYF
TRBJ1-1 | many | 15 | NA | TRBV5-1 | TGCGCCAGCAGCTTTATCCAGGGACTGAACACTGAAGCTTTCTTT | CASSFIQGLNTEAFF
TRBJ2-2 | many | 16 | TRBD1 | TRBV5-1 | TGCGCCAGCAGCAGAACAGGGGGCAGAGACACCGGGGAGCTGTTTTTT | CASSRTGGRDTGELFF
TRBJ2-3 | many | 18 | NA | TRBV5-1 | TGCGCCAGCAGCTTGGTCCCGAGGCCTTCCAACGGAGGGGATACGCAGTATTTT | CASSLVPRPSNGGDTQYF
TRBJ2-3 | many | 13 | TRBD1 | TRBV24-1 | TGTGCCACGCAACTTCAGGGGGACGATACGCAGTATTTT | CATQLQGDDTQYF
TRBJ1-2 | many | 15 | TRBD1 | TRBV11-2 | TGTGCCAGCAGCTCTCTTACAGGGGGCCTGGTTGGCTACACCTTC | CASSSLTGGLVGYTF
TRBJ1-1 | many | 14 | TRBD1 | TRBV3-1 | TGTGCCAGCAGCCAACCGGGACAGATCACTGAAGCTTTCTTT | CASSQPGQITEAFF
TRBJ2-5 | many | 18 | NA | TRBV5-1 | TGCGCCAGCAGCTTGGTGCGGTACGGAGGCTTGACTCAAGAGACCCAGTACTTC | CASSLVRYGGLTQETQYF
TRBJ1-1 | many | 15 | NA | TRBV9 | TGTGCCAGCAGCGAAAGGGGGAGGCTAGACACTGAAGCTTTCTTT | CASSERGRLDTEAFF
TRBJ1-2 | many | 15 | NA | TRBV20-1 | TGCAGTGCTAGAGATCTGGGGGACGCGTTCTATGGCTACACCTTC | CSARDLGDAFYGYTF
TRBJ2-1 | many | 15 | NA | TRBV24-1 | TGTGCCACCAGTGACCCTTCCAAAAAGGGAAATGAGCAGTTCTTC | CATSDPSKKGNEQFF
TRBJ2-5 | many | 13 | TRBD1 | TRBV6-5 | TGTGCCAGCAGTTTCCCCGGGACAGGGAACCAGTACTTC | CASSFPGTGNQYF
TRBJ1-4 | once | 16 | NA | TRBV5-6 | TGTGCCAGGAGCCCCGGGCTGGCCTCGCGGGCTGAAAAACTGTTTTTT | CARSPGLASRAEKLFF
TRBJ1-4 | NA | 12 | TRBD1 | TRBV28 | TGTGCCACGGGGACAGGGGGCGAAAAACTGTTTTTT | CATGTGGEKLFF
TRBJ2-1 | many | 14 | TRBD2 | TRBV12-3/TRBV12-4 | TGTGCCAGCAGTAGAGGGCTAGCGGGTTGGGAGCAGTTCTTC | CASSRGLAGWEQFF
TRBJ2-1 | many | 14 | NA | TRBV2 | TGTGCCAGCACCCAAGGGGGGGTAAAGGGAGAGCAGTTCTTC | CASTQGGVKGEQFF
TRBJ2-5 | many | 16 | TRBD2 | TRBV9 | TGTGCCAGCAGTCGGACTAGCGGGGCCAACCAAGAGACCCAGTACTTC | CASSRTSGANQETQYF
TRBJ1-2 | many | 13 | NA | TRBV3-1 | TGTGCCAGCGGGGCTTACGGGGACTATGGCTACACCTTC | CASGAYGDYGYTF
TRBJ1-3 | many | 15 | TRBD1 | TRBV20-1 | TGCAGTGCTAGGGACAGGGGAGGTGCTGGAAACACCATATATTTT | CSARDRGGAGNTIYF
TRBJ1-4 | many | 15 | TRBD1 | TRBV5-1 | TGCGCCAGCAGCTTGGAGGACAGGGCTTATGAAAAACTGTTTTTT | CASSLEDRAYEKLFF
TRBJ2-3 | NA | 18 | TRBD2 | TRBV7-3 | TGTGCCAGCAGCTTAATGGGGCGGCGGGGGGGTCACACAGATACGCAGTATTTT | CASSLMGRRGGHTDTQYF
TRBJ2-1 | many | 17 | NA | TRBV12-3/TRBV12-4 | TGTGCCAGCATTTCCTCCGGGTCGGCGAGGTGGTACAATGAGCAGTTCTTC | CASISSGSARWYNEQFF